This record covers a single TCR beta chain. This specimen belongs to a study of blood T cell repertoires in COVID-19. Original data processing: Nucleated cell number was recorded as an estimate derived from reference gene primer amplification. Sequenced by immunoSEQ multiplex PCR; TCRdb stores in-frame clones only, minus some. The V and J calls and clone size were taken over from that table, and D and trimming were inferred from the DNA. The data hold 140,000 to 150,000 clones, with 70% to 90% observed a single time. The CDR3 is made up of 15 amino acids. Germline CDR1 reads LGHDT; CDR2 reads YNNKEL (reference sequence). With 0 bases removed from V and 4 bases from J, the gap between germline ends came to 13 bases.

The V call is TRBV3-1 (or the pseudogene TRBV3-2), the J call TRBJ2-7; D is perhaps TRBD2 (6 bases). The TCR comes from a woman in her sixties with COVID-19, enrolled during active disease. Sequencing input: peripheral blood. CDR3 sequence: CASSQELAVIYEQYF. The DNA for the CDR3 is TGTGCCAGCAGCCAAGAATTAGCGGTAATATACGAGCAGTACTTC.